Presented here are 4 T cell receptor beta chains from one specimen sequenced in a study of blood T cell repertoires in COVID-19. Data came from immunoSEQ multiplex PCR; TCRdb stores just in-frame clones and leaves some out. Here the sample spans approximately 120,000 clones, 85% being singletons. Material for sequencing was peripheral blood. The receptors were sampled from a woman at least 80 years old with acute or convalescent COVID-19.

With respect to this clone: Other nucleotide sequences in the sample specify the same CDR3. This chain connects TRBV3-1 (or the pseudogene TRBV3-2) to TRBJ1-2; no clear D. V was pared by 0 bases and J by 7 bases, with 3 bases between. The CDR3 length is 11 residues. Looked up from germline, CDR1 is LGHDT and CDR2 is YNNKEL (reference sequence). This chain's CDR3 is CASSQDRGYTF. As DNA, the CDR3 is TGTGCCAGCAGCCAAGATCGTGGCTACACCTTC.

The J gene is TRBJ1-1, the V gene TRBV19; no clear D. The CDR3 is made up of 13 amino acids. The V gene's germline CDR1 is LNHDA and CDR2 SQIVND (reference sequence). V lost 8 bases and J lost 7, with 17 bases in between. The chain's CDR3 is CASGPITAGEAFF. The CDR3 nucleotides read TGTGCCAGTGGCCCGATCACCGCGGGTGAAGCTTTCTTT.

The chain employs TRBV18 and TRBJ2-7; the D is unclear. Trimming took 3 bases from V and 0 from J, leaving 6 bases between them. This CDR3 is 13 amino acids long. CDR1 and CDR2 from the germline V gene are KGHSH and LQKENI. The chain's CDR3 is CASSPPSSYEQYF. The CDR3 coding sequence is TGTGCCAGCTCACCCCCGAGCTCCTACGAGCAGTACTTC. Combining the CDR3 with reference TRBV18 and TRBJ2-7 gives the whole variable domain NAGVMQNPRHLVRRRGQEARLRCSPMKGHSHVYWYRQLPEEGLKFMVYLQKENIIDESGMPKERFSAEFPKEGPSILRIQQVVRGDSAAYFCASSPPSSYEQYFGPGTRLTVT.

The CDR3 DNA follows: TGTGCCAGCAGCGAGGACACCTATGGCTACACCTTC. This codes for CASSEDTYGYTF. J is TRBJ1-2 and V is TRBV7-9; possible D gene TRBD1, 5 bases. The CDR3 sequence is 12 residues long. Per the germline V gene, CDR1 is SEHNR and CDR2 is FQNEAQ (reference sequence). Trimming removed 5 bases from V and 4 bases from J, with 8 bases in between.